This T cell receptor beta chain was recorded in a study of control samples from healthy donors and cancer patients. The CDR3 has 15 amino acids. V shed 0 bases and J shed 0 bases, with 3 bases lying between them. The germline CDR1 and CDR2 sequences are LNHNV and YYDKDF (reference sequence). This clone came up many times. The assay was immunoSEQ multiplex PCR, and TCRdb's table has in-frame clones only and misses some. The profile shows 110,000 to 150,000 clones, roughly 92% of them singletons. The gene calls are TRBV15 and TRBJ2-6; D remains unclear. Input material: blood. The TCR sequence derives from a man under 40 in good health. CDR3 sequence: CATSRELSGANVLTF. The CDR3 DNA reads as TGTGCCACCAGCAGAGAACTCTCTGGGGCCAACGTCCTGACTTTC.